This entry concerns a single TCR beta chain. TCRdb reanalysed the PCR reads using MiXCR and keeps one entry per CDR3 protein. The data hold some 100,000 distinct CDR3 sequences, with under 40% observed a single time. These data originate in a study of molecular identifiers for immune sequencing clone quantification. The germline V gene encodes CDR1 MGHDK and CDR2 SYGVNS. V was cut by 4 bases and J by 2 bases, with 8 bases left in between. The CDR3 spans 14 residues. The TCR was taken from a human donor in good health. Some libraries in this study had Jurkat cell RNA spiked in. The chain has TRBV25-1 and TRBJ2-2; D not resolved. Sample: naive CD8+ T cells from blood, with Jurkat cell RNA spiked in. Noted subset: FACS-sorted CD8+CD4-CCR7+CD45RA+ naive T cells. CDR3 DNA: TGTGCCAGCAGTGCGGAACTCAACACCGGGGAGCTGTTTTTT. Translated, it gives CASSAELNTGELFF.